This entry is about one T cell receptor beta chain. This record belongs to a study of blood T cell repertoires in COVID-19. The wider study: T cells, B-cell-depleted T cells, or PBMCs provided the cDNA or gDNA that served as material.

Some clones are missing from TCRdb's copy, which holds only in-frame ones; the method was immunoSEQ multiplex PCR. The sample records 150,000 to 200,000 clones, 75% to 90% being singletons. The sample was peripheral blood. The sequence was obtained from a man aged 65 to 85 with active or convalescent COVID-19.

Written as DNA, the CDR3 is TGTGCCAGCAGCAATTTCGGGACAGGCCGTAAAGATACGCAGTATTTT. Translated: CASSNFGTGRKDTQYF. This chain connects TRBV27 to TRBJ2-3; the match to TRBD1 covers 8 bases. The CDR3 covers 16 residues. CDR1 is MNHEY, CDR2 SMNVEV, per germline (reference sequence). V lost 6 bases and J lost 5; bases outside the gene matches: 13.